The rows below give T cell receptor beta chains drawn from one sample of a study of radiotherapy plus CTLA-4 blockade in lung cancer. Data came from immunoSEQ multiplex PCR; TCRdb stores just in-frame clones and leaves some out. The table shows 62,000 or so clones, with 79% occurring only once. Source: peripheral blood, taken from a patient treated with radiotherapy plus ipilimumab. These TCRs come from a human donor with non-small cell lung cancer who had a complete response to radiotherapy plus ipilimumab. CDR3s include the opening cysteine and the closing phenylalanine or tryptophan. Each record gives: D gene, J gene, V gene, clone size, CDR3 DNA, CDR3 protein. A D gene is named only where the DNA matches it firmly. Size is omitted from some rows. Given values are once, few, many or a class for expanded clones.

d_gene: -; j_gene: TRBJ1-3; v_gene: TRBV7-9; abundance: -; CDR3nt: TGTGCCAGCAGCTTAGGTTCAGGGCGCTCTGGAAACACCATATATTTT; CDR3aa: CASSLGSGRSGNTIYF
d_gene: -; j_gene: TRBJ2-7; v_gene: TRBV28; abundance: -; CDR3nt: TGTGCCAGCAGTTTTGTTGGCGGAGCCTACGAGCAGTACTTC; CDR3aa: CASSFVGGAYEQYF
d_gene: -; j_gene: TRBJ2-2; v_gene: TRBV18; abundance: once; CDR3nt: TGTGCCAGCTCACCATTTGGGCAGGCTAACACCGGGGAGCTGTTTTTT; CDR3aa: CASSPFGQANTGELFF
d_gene: TRBD1; j_gene: TRBJ2-5; v_gene: TRBV27; abundance: -; CDR3nt: TGTGCCAGCAGTTTTACAACAGGGGGCGCAGAGACCCAGTACTTC; CDR3aa: CASSFTTGGAETQYF
d_gene: TRBD1; j_gene: TRBJ1-6; v_gene: TRBV11-2; abundance: -; CDR3nt: TGTGCCAGCAGCTGGGACAGGGGAGGTTCACCCCTCCACTTT; CDR3aa: CASSWDRGGSPLHF
d_gene: -; j_gene: TRBJ1-3; v_gene: TRBV12-5; abundance: -; CDR3nt: TGTGCTAGTGGTTTGGCCAGAACAGGGCGTCGTGGAAACACCATATATTTT; CDR3aa: CASGLARTGRRGNTIYF
d_gene: TRBD1; j_gene: TRBJ1-3; v_gene: TRBV2; abundance: -; CDR3nt: TGTGCCAGCAGGAGAACTCCGGGACAGGGGGCGGTTGGAAACACCATATATTTT; CDR3aa: CASRRTPGQGAVGNTIYF
d_gene: -; j_gene: TRBJ2-1; v_gene: TRBV9; abundance: -; CDR3nt: TGTGCCAGCAGCGCAGGGTTTGTTGAGCAGTTCTTC; CDR3aa: CASSAGFVEQFF
d_gene: -; j_gene: TRBJ1-2; v_gene: TRBV18; abundance: -; CDR3nt: TGTGCCAGCTCACCAAGGGGTGGAGAAGGTGGCTACACCTTC; CDR3aa: CASSPRGGEGGYTF
d_gene: -; j_gene: TRBJ2-7; v_gene: TRBV5-1; abundance: -; CDR3nt: TGCGCCAGCAGCGCTAGTATGTACGAGCAGTACTTC; CDR3aa: CASSASMYEQYF
d_gene: -; j_gene: TRBJ1-1; v_gene: TRBV7-9; abundance: -; CDR3nt: TGTGCCAGCAGTTCCCTCGGGGGCACTGAAGCTTTCTTT; CDR3aa: CASSSLGGTEAFF
d_gene: TRBD2; j_gene: TRBJ2-6; v_gene: TRBV19; abundance: -; CDR3nt: TGTGCCAGTAGGACCGGGACTATAGACTCTGGGGCCAACGTCCTGACTTTC; CDR3aa: CASRTGTIDSGANVLTF
d_gene: -; j_gene: TRBJ1-1; v_gene: TRBV7-9; abundance: -; CDR3nt: TGTGCCAGCAGCCCCCGACGGTCGATGGGCACTGAAGCTTTCTTT; CDR3aa: CASSPRRSMGTEAFF
d_gene: -; j_gene: TRBJ1-1; v_gene: TRBV18; abundance: -; CDR3nt: TGTGCCAGCTCACCCTCCGCTGGAACTGCCGCGAACACTGAAGCTTTCTTT; CDR3aa: CASSPSAGTAANTEAFF
d_gene: -; j_gene: TRBJ2-3; v_gene: TRBV9; abundance: -; CDR3nt: TGTGCCAGCAGCGTAGCAAGGGGGGGGTCTAGCACAGATACGCAGTATTTT; CDR3aa: CASSVARGGSSTDTQYF
d_gene: -; j_gene: TRBJ1-2; v_gene: TRBV7-9; abundance: -; CDR3nt: TGTGCCAGCAACCAAGGAACATATGGCTACACCTTC; CDR3aa: CASNQGTYGYTF
d_gene: TRBD1; j_gene: TRBJ2-7; v_gene: TRBV5-4; abundance: -; CDR3nt: TGTGCCAGCAGCTTGCGGGACAGGGGGCGTGGGGAGCAGTACTTC; CDR3aa: CASSLRDRGRGEQYF
d_gene: TRBD2; j_gene: TRBJ2-5; v_gene: TRBV19; abundance: -; CDR3nt: TGTGCCAGTAGTATAGGAGGTAGCGGGCTAGCCGGGGAGACCCAGTACTTC; CDR3aa: CASSIGGSGLAGETQYF
d_gene: -; j_gene: TRBJ1-2; v_gene: TRBV20-1; abundance: -; CDR3nt: TGCAGTGTTACAGGGAACTATGGCTACACCTTC; CDR3aa: CSVTGNYGYTF
d_gene: TRBD2; j_gene: TRBJ2-3; v_gene: TRBV28; abundance: -; CDR3nt: TGTGCCAGCAGTCCCCAACCTTCTAGCGGGAGAGGGACAGATACGCAGTATTTT; CDR3aa: CASSPQPSSGRGTDTQYF
d_gene: -; j_gene: TRBJ1-5; v_gene: TRBV5-8; abundance: -; CDR3nt: TGTGCCAGCAGCTTTAGGGTTGCGGGTAATCAGCCCCAGCATTTT; CDR3aa: CASSFRVAGNQPQHF
d_gene: -; j_gene: TRBJ1-1; v_gene: TRBV6-1; abundance: -; CDR3nt: TGTGCCAGCAGTCCCGGTGGGGGGAGTACTGAAGCTTTCTTT; CDR3aa: CASSPGGGSTEAFF
d_gene: -; j_gene: TRBJ2-5; v_gene: TRBV6-5; abundance: -; CDR3nt: TGTGCCAGCAGTCCTGAACTAGGCGAGACCCAGTACTTC; CDR3aa: CASSPELGETQYF
d_gene: -; j_gene: TRBJ2-5; v_gene: TRBV4-3; abundance: -; CDR3nt: TGCGCCAGCAGCCAAAGCCCCGAGGAGACCCAGTACTTC; CDR3aa: CASSQSPEETQYF